Following are 4 T cell receptor beta chains from one sample sequenced in a study of identical twins. TCRdb independently ran MiXCR on the 5' RACE reads; one entry per CDR3 protein. The profile shows around 490,000 distinct CDR3 sequences, about 15% of them singletons. Another study also made use of these data, one on yellow fever vaccine responses in identical twins.

Sequencing was carried out using CD4+ T cells sorted from blood. The receptors shown here come from a woman aged 18 to 35 in good health.

In its sample, this clonotype was seen once. J is TRBJ2-7 and V is TRBV7-8; 11 nucleotides line up with TRBD2. Unmatched junction bases numbered 10, after V lost 2 bases and J lost 1 base. The CDR3 runs 18 residues. The V gene's germline CDR1 is SGHVS and CDR2 FQNEAQ. CDR3 sequence: CASSLSVPLAGGSYEQYF. In DNA, the CDR3 is TGTGCCAGCAGCTTAAGCGTCCCCCTAGCGGGAGGTTCCTACGAGCAGTACTTC.

This clonotype was detected many times. The V gene is TRBV6-5, the J gene TRBJ2-1; the D is unclear. V was shortened by 2 bases and J by 7 bases, with 9 bases between the two germline ends. The CDR3 extends over 13 amino acids. Germline CDR1 and CDR2: MNHEY and SVGAGI. The CDR3 coding sequence is TGTGCCAGCAGTTACGATTGGGATAATGAGCAGTTCTTC. It encodes CASSYDWDNEQFF.

The sample holds a few counts of this clonotype. The V gene is TRBV28, the J gene TRBJ2-2; D might be TRBD2 (5 bases). The V gene lost 8 bases and the J gene lost 1 base, with 17 bases spanning the gap. Germline V gives CDR1 MDHEN, CDR2 SYDVKM. This CDR3 is built from 16 residues. Here the CDR3 reads CASSLAGVVNTGELFF. CDR3 DNA sequence: TGTGCCAGCTCGTTGGCGGGTGTCGTGAACACCGGGGAGCTGTTTTTT.

This clonotype was counted between two and nine times. This chain connects TRBV3-1 to TRBJ1-1, with a weak D call TRBD1 (5 bases). The CDR3 sequence is 14 residues long. Trimming removed 6 bases at V and 1 base at J, with 12 bases between. The germline V gene has CDR1 LGHDT and CDR2 YNNKEL (reference sequence). The DNA of the CDR3 is TGTGCCAGCAGTCGACAGATATCGAACACTGAAGCTTTCTTT. This codes for CASSRQISNTEAFF.